This T cell receptor (beta chain) originates from a study of shared clonotypes between healthy human individuals. CDR1 is MNHNS, CDR2 SASEGT, per germline. The V end lost 8 bases, the J end lost 1 base, and 14 bases lay between the germline ends. This CDR3 has 14 residues. TCRdb keeps only in-frame clones here, not all; method: immunoSEQ multiplex PCR. This sample has some 1,600,000 clones, with approximately 98% found just once. The source of this sequence is a man aged 25-45 years in good health. The sample taken for sequencing was naive CD4+ T cells sorted from blood. Stated subset: CD45RA+ positively selected. V is TRBV6-1 and J is TRBJ1-1; the D is unclear. This chain's CDR3 is CASSLGAPNTEAFF. CDR3 nucleotides: TGTGCCAGCTCGTTAGGAGCACCGAACACTGAAGCTTTCTTT.